This T cell receptor beta chain was captured by sequencing in a study of blood T cells in healthy people across ages. Study observations and caveats: Comparison with aged donors showed that long-lived donors had more naive CD4+ cells and higher diversity.

For this clonotype: No antigen is known for it.

From germline, CDR1 is DFQATT and CDR2 SNEGSKA (reference sequence). This CDR3 has 15 residues. Trimming removed 0 bases from V and 5 bases from J; junction bases left unmatched: 6. Primers used in a second PCR of roughly 7 to 11 cycles were a sample-barcoded 5' primer and a J-beta primer mix. The template-switch adaptor, which had 12 random nucleotides, put a tag on each cDNA molecule. TCRdb reprocessed the 5' RACE reads via MiXCR and lists one record per CDR3 protein. The sample gives about 1.8 million distinct CDR3 sequences, about 49% of which show up once; 2.1% is in the top ten. This receptor was obtained from a woman between 40 and 50 years old in good health. Material: blood. J is TRBJ1-4 and V is TRBV20-1; 7 bases match TRBD1. CDR3 region: CSARDSEQGNEKLFF. The CDR3, as DNA: TGCAGTGCTAGAGATTCCGAACAGGGGAATGAAAAACTGTTTTTT.